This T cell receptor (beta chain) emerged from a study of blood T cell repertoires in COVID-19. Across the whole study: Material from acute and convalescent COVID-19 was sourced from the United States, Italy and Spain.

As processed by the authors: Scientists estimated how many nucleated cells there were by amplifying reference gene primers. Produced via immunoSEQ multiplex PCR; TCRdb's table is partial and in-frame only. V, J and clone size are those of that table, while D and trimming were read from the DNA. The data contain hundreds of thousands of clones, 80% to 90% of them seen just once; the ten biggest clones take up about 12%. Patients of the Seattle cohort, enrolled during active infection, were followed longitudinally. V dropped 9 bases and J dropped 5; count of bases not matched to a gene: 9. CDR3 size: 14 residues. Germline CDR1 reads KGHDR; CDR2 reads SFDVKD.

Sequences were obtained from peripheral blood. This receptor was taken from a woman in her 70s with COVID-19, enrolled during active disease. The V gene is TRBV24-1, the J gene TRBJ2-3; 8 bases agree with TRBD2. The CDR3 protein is CATRKSGGLDTQYF. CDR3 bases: TGTGCCACCCGGAAGTCGGGGGGGTTAGATACGCAGTATTTT.